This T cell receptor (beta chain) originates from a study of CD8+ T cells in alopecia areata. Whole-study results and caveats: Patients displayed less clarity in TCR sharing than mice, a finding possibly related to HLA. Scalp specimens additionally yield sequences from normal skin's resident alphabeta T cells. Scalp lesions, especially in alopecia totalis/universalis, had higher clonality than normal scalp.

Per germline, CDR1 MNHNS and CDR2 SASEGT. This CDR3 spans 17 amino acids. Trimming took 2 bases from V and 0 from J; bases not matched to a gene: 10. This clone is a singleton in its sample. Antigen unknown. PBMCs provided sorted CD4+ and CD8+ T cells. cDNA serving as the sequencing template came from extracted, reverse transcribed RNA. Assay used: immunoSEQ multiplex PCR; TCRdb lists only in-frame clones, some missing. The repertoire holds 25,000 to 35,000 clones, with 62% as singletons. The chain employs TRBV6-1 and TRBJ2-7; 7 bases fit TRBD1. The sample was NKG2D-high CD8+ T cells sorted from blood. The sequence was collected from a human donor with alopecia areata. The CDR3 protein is CASSEYLTGISSYEQYF. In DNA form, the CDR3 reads TGTGCCAGCAGTGAATATCTGACAGGGATTAGCTCCTACGAGCAGTACTTC.